These T cell receptor beta chains were read from a single sample in a study of T cell responses to AZD1222 COVID-19 vaccine. Libraries were prepared by immunoSEQ multiplex PCR; TCRdb keeps only in-frame clonotypes and omits some of them. The data contain around 110,000 clones, roughly 93% of them singletons. The sample consisted of peripheral blood, taken on day 0 of AZD1222 vaccination. These receptors originate from an adult in good health. Each CDR3 is given with its conserved first and last residue. The D gene is left open where the match is weak. Clone size is stated in some rows and not others, as once, few, many or a class when expanded.

>TRBV7-9|-|-|TRBJ2-2
TGTGCCAGCAGCTTAGAAGGCAGCACCGGGGAGCTGTTTTTT
CASSLEGSTGELFF
>TRBV4-2|-|TRBD2|TRBJ2-1
TGTGCCAGCGGCGCCGGGACTAGCGTATCAAATTTTCAGTTCTTC
CASGAGTSVSNFQFF
>TRBV21-1|-|-|TRBJ2-5
TGTGCCAGCAGGTATGTAGCGGAAGAGACCCAGTACTTC
CASRYVAEETQYF
>TRBV7-2|-|-|TRBJ2-7
TGTGCCAGCAGCGTGCCGGGGACGATAGACGAGCAGTACTTC
CASSVPGTIDEQYF
>TRBV7-8|-|TRBD1|TRBJ2-5
TGTGCCAGCAGCTCCAGGACAGGGAAAGAGACCCAGTACTTC
CASSSRTGKETQYF
>TRBV27|-|TRBD1|TRBJ2-7
TGTGCCAGCAGCCCGACAGGGGGATTCTACGAGCAGTACTTC
CASSPTGGFYEQYF
>TRBV27|-|-|TRBJ1-3
TGTGCCAGCAGGGGAATCTCAGGTCCCTCTGGAAACACCATATATTTT
CASRGISGPSGNTIYF
>TRBV6-5|few|-|TRBJ1-2
TGTGCCAGCAGAATAGGCATGGGCGCTAGTTATCCCTACACCTTC
CASRIGMGASYPYTF
>TRBV7-6|-|-|TRBJ2-2
TGTGCCAGCAGCCCTTCTACCGGGACCCAGAACACCGGGGAGCTGTTTTTT
CASSPSTGTQNTGELFF
>TRBV2|-|-|TRBJ2-6
TGTGCCAGCAGCGCAGACGGGAACTCTGGGGCCAACGTCCTGACTTTC
CASSADGNSGANVLTF
>TRBV28|once|-|TRBJ1-3
TGTGCCAGCAGTTCTGGTGGGGGAGCCTACACCATATATTTT
CASSSGGGAYTIYF
>TRBV4-1|-|TRBD2|TRBJ2-7
TGCGCCAGTAGTACTAGCGGCTACGAGCAGTACTTC
CASSTSGYEQYF
>TRBV4-1|-|-|TRBJ1-1
TGCGCCAGCAGCCAAGGGGAAACTGAAGCTTTCTTT
CASSQGETEAFF